The 14 T cell receptor beta chains presented below share a single source sample, sequenced in a study of Ad26.COV2.S vaccination and SARS-CoV-2 variants. Sequencing used immunoSEQ multiplex PCR; TCRdb keeps in-frame clones, though not all of them. The repertoire holds around 240,000 clones, with approximately 90% as singletons. The treatment is: 19 received Ad26.COV2.S at low or high dose, single or two shots; about 5 received placebo; per-sample allocation not given. Sampling happened 63 days after the first vaccine or placebo injection. This specimen was peripheral blood, taken in a trial of Ad26.COV2.S vaccine versus placebo. All receptors derive from a person aged 18-60 years who received the Ad26.COV2.S COVID-19 vaccine or a placebo.

This chain links TRBV14 with TRBJ2-3, with unresolved D. Deletions cut 4 bases from V and 5 bases from J, with 13 bases between. Germline V lookup: CDR1 SGHDN, CDR2 FVKESK. This CDR3 comprises 14 residues. Here the CDR3 reads CASSPRLVLDTQYF. Here the CDR3 DNA reads TGTGCCAGCAGCCCCAGACTCGTCCTAGATACGCAGTATTTT.

The chain couples TRBV5-6 to TRBJ1-6; a possible D gene is TRBD1 (6 bases). Per germline, CDR1 SGHDT and CDR2 YYEEEE. V was trimmed by 1 base and J by 9 bases, leaving 11 bases between them. CDR3 length: 14 amino acids. CDR3 DNA: TGTGCCAGCAGCTTGAAACAGGGTGTTTCACCCCTCCACTTT. Its translation: CASSLKQGVSPLHF.

This sequence joins TRBV13 and TRBJ2-2; 10 nucleotides align to TRBD2. Germline CDR1 and CDR2: PRHDT and FYEKMQ (reference sequence). The CDR3 totals 18 residues. V lost 5 bases and J lost 7; bases outside the gene matches: 16. CDR3 region: CASSPALASGSWSGELFF. DNA for the CDR3: TGTGCCAGCAGCCCCGCCTTGGCTAGCGGGAGTTGGAGCGGGGAGCTGTTTTTT.

The V call is TRBV12-3 or TRBV12-4, the J call TRBJ2-2; TRBD1 might be the D (5 bases). V was clipped by 5 bases and J by 5 bases, with 6 bases between them. The CDR3 loop spans 12 amino acids. CDR3 residues: CASSRGTGELFF. As DNA, the CDR3 is TGTGCCAGCAGTAGGGGTACCGGGGAGCTGTTTTTT.

A single count supports this clone. The chain links TRBV5-1 to TRBJ1-2; D gene uncertain. The germline V gene encodes CDR1 SGHRS and CDR2 YFSETQ. The V end was cut by 1 base, the J end by 5 bases, with 21 bases between. The CDR3 consists of 17 residues. DNA of the CDR3: TGCGCCAGCAGCTTGAACCGCCCTACCTCGCGGGGTTATGGCTACACCTTC. It is translated as CASSLNRPTSRGYGYTF.

This clone was seen just once. This chain connects TRBV6-1 to TRBJ2-3; no definite D call. V lost 2 bases to trimming and J lost 2 bases, with 8 bases between them. CDR1 and CDR2 (germline): MNHNS, SASEGT. This CDR3 has 14 amino acids. The DNA for the CDR3 is TGTGCCAGCAGTGAACCGATGATCACAGATACGCAGTATTTT. This codes for CASSEPMITDTQYF.

The V and J genes are TRBV7-3 and TRBJ2-6; D gene unclear. CDR3 length: 14 amino acids. Germline loops: CDR1 SGHTA, CDR2 FQGTGA. Deletions cut 7 bases from V and 0 bases from J, with 7 bases between. CDR3 amino acids: CASTRSSGANVLTF. The CDR3 bases are TGTGCCAGCACCCGGAGCTCTGGGGCCAACGTCCTGACTTTC. The complete variable domain, with remaining parts taken from reference TRBV7-3 and TRBJ2-6, reads GAGVSQTPSNKVTEKGKYVELRCDPISGHTALYWYRQSLGQGPEFLIYFQGTGAADDSGLPNDRFFAVRPEGSVSTLKIQRTERGDSAVYLCASTRSSGANVLTFGAGSRLTVL.

The V and J genes are TRBV3-1 (or the pseudogene TRBV3-2) and TRBJ2-4, with a weak D call TRBD2 (5 bases). CDR1 and CDR2 from the germline V gene are LGHDT and YNNKEL (reference sequence). The V end was cut by 6 bases, the J end by 3 bases, with 12 bases between. This CDR3 is built from 14 residues. The CDR3, as DNA: TGTGCCAGCAGTGAATCGGGGAGCAAAAACATTCAGTACTTC. It encodes CASSESGSKNIQYF.

The chain joins TRBV27 to TRBJ2-5; 9 bases line up with TRBD2. CDR1 is MNHEY and CDR2 is SMNVEV in the germline V gene (reference sequence). CDR3 length: 16 amino acids. After removal of 0 bases from V and 2 bases from J, the junction contained 4 bases not matched to a gene. CDR3 bases: TGTGCCAGCAGTTTATCGCTAGCGGGGTCTCAAGAGACCCAGTACTTC. It yields the protein CASSLSLAGSQETQYF.

The chain employs TRBV19 and TRBJ2-3; D remains ambiguous. CDR3 length: 14 amino acids. V was clipped by 3 bases and J by 1 base, with 8 bases between them. Germline CDR1 is LNHDA and CDR2 is SQIVND (reference sequence). The CDR3 loop reads CASSIQLGTDTQYF. The CDR3 coding sequence is TGTGCCAGTAGTATCCAGCTGGGCACAGATACGCAGTATTTT.

The rearrangement uses TRBV9 and TRBJ1-3, with TRBD1 matching 10 bases. The CDR3 runs to 16 residues. After removal of 4 bases from V and 6 bases from J, the junction contained 10 bases not matched to a gene. CDR1 SGDLS and CDR2 YYNGEE come from the germline V gene. Here the CDR3 reads CASSPGTGTGVNTIYF. Here the CDR3 DNA reads TGTGCCAGCAGCCCTGGTACCGGGACAGGGGTAAACACCATATATTTT.

The CDR3 loop is CASRAAGGEYNEQFF. The CDR3 DNA follows: TGTGCCAGCAGGGCCGCCGGGGGGGAATACAATGAGCAGTTCTTC. The chain has TRBV2 and TRBJ2-1; 8 bases align to TRBD2. The CDR3 is made up of 15 amino acids. V dropped 6 bases and J dropped 4; count of bases not matched to a gene: 8. Germline V gives CDR1 SNHLY, CDR2 FYNNEI. Full variable domain (outside the CDR3, taken from reference TRBV2 and TRBJ2-1): EPEVTQTPSHQVTQMGQEVILRCVPISNHLYFYWYRQILGQKVEFLVSFYNNEISEKSEIFDDQFSVERPDGSNFTLKIRSTKLEDSAMYFCASRAAGGEYNEQFFGPGTRLTVL.

This rearrangement joins TRBV7-6 to TRBJ1-3, with no clear D. V was cut by 3 bases and J by 0 bases, with 6 bases left in between. The CDR3 is made up of 14 amino acids. Germline V gives CDR1 SGHVS, CDR2 FNYEAQ. Here the CDR3 reads CASSFTASGNTIYF. CDR3 DNA: TGTGCCAGCAGCTTCACAGCCTCTGGAAACACCATATATTTT. Full variable domain (outside the CDR3, taken from reference TRBV7-6 and TRBJ1-3): GAGVSQSPRYKVTKRGQDVALRCDPISGHVSLYWYRQALGQGPEFLTYFNYEAQQDKSGLPNDRFSAERPEGSISTLTIQRTEQRDSAMYRCASSFTASGNTIYFGEGSWLTVV.

In the case of this clone: This sample includes further DNA sequences coding for the same CDR3. The rearrangement joins TRBV9 to TRBJ1-1, with D hard to call. The CDR3 sequence is 13 residues long. CDR1 SGDLS and CDR2 YYNGEE come from the germline V gene. The germline V and J ends were trimmed by 0 bases and 0 bases, with 3 bases remaining between them. CDR3: CASSVVVNTEAFF. CDR3 sequence (DNA): TGTGCCAGCAGCGTAGTGGTGAACACTGAAGCTTTCTTT. Together with reference TRBV9 and TRBJ1-1, the CDR3 gives the full variable domain: DSGVTQTPKHLITATGQRVTLRCSPRSGDLSVYWYQQSLDQGLQFLIQYYNGEERAKGNILERFSAQQFPDLHSELNLSSLELGDSALYFCASSVVVNTEAFFGQGTRLTVV.